Sequencing of this T cell receptor beta chain was carried out in a study of blood T cell repertoires in COVID-19. Germline lookup yields CDR1 SGHNT and CDR2 YYREEE (reference sequence). The V gene lost 4 bases and the J gene lost 4 bases, with 18 bases spanning the gap. This CDR3 is built from 15 residues. Clones were sequenced by immunoSEQ multiplex PCR, and TCRdb holds only the in-frame ones, with some missing. The sample lists more than 200,000 clones, approximately 79% occurring once. Sequencing was carried out using peripheral blood. The V gene is TRBV5-4, the J gene TRBJ2-7, with a possible D match to TRBD1 (5 bases). The clonotype comes from a woman in her thirties or forties with active or convalescent COVID-19. The CDR3 here is CASSPGIRVEYEQYV. Here the CDR3 DNA reads TGTGCCAGCAGCCCAGGGATTAGGGTCGAGTACGAGCAGTACGTC.